This paragraph covers one T cell receptor beta chain sequence. cDNA came from around 0.5 to 1 ug RNA primed by random hexamers. A multiplex approach, immunoSEQ multiplex PCR, amplified TCR beta CDR3 across 54 Vbeta and 13 Jbeta. A single record per CDR3 protein comes from TCRdb applying MiXCR to the immunoSEQ multiplex PCR reads. The repertoire includes roughly 180,000 distinct CDR3 sequences, approximately 94% of them detected once, and under 0.095% sits in the top ten. These data originate in a study of CD8 T cells in Susac syndrome. CDR1 is ENHRY and CDR2 is SYGVKD in the germline V gene. The CDR3 length is 13 residues. Trimming took 11 bases from V and 5 from J, leaving 16 bases between them. TCR beta from blood CD8+ and CD4+ T cells was sequenced. Bulk CD8+ and CD4+ cells came from magnetic negative isolation; CD8+ TEMRA by FACS.

Material: CD4+ T cells from PBMCs. The clonotype originates from a human donor with multiple sclerosis. J is TRBJ2-1 and V is TRBV10-3; D assignment may be TRBD1 or TRBD2 (5 bases each). The CDR3 reads CAVEGTGNNEQFF. CDR3 DNA: TGTGCCGTCGAAGGGACGGGGAACAATGAGCAGTTCTTC.